This paragraph reports one T cell receptor (beta chain). The data derive from a study of blood T cell repertoires in COVID-19. As for the study in general: COVID-19 samples from acute and convalescent phases originated in the United States, Italy and Spain. PBMCs, B-cell-depleted T cells, or T cells were the source of the cDNA or gDNA that made up the material.

V dropped 3 bases and J dropped 5; count of bases not matched to a gene: 12. The V gene's germline CDR1 is LNHDA and CDR2 SQIVND (reference sequence). The CDR3 is 17 amino acids. In the authors' methods: Researchers report that nucleated cell counts were estimated from reference gene primer amplification. Profiling relied on immunoSEQ multiplex PCR, and the TCRdb table lists in-frame clones only, not all of them. The V and J calls and clone size come from that table; D and trimming were worked out from the DNA. The sample shows tens of thousands of clones, around 76% of them seen only once. The material sequenced was peripheral blood. The origin of this receptor is a woman older than 75 with acute or convalescent COVID-19. The chain couples TRBV19 to TRBJ2-5; TRBD1 aligns across 10 bases. CDR3 amino acids: CASSMNRRQGAGETQYF. CDR3 in DNA: TGTGCCAGTAGTATGAATCGGCGACAGGGGGCCGGGGAGACCCAGTACTTC.